A selection of T cell receptor beta chains follows, all from one sample in a study of identical twins. Each CDR3 protein is one row after TCRdb ran MiXCR on the 5' RACE reads. The repertoire consists of approximately 890,000 distinct CDR3 sequences, with 9% to 15% occurring once and the leading ten covering 1.5% to 2%. A further study also used this sample, focusing on yellow fever vaccine responses in identical twins.

The specimen sequenced was PBMCs. Every receptor here comes from a woman aged 18-30 years in good health. CDR3s include the opening cysteine and the closing phenylalanine or tryptophan. Fields, in order: CDR3 length, clone size, J gene, D gene, V gene, CDR3 DNA, CDR3 protein. D genes are given only for firm matches. Clone size appears in some rows only: once, few, many, or a class for an expanded clone.

16 | NA | TRBJ2-7 | TRBD1 | TRBV19 | TGTGCCAGTAGTACGCGTGGGACAGGGAAAGACTACGAGCAGTACTTC | CASSTRGTGKDYEQYF
15 | few | TRBJ2-5 | TRBD2 | TRBV5-1 | TGCGCCAGCAGCCTCCGCCGGGGGGTGAAGGAGACCCAGTACTTC | CASSLRRGVKETQYF
16 | few | TRBJ1-4 | NA | TRBV5-1 | TGCGCCAGCAGCTTGACAGATATTGCAACTAATGAAAAACTGTTTTTT | CASSLTDIATNEKLFF
14 | NA | TRBJ2-2 | TRBD1 | TRBV2 | TGTGCCAGCATGGGACAGGGGGGGACCGGGGAGCTGTTTTTT | CASMGQGGTGELFF
16 | few | TRBJ2-3 | NA | TRBV20-1 | TGCAGTGCCCCAACCCGGGCCGCCAAAAGCGCAGATACGCAGTATTTT | CSAPTRAAKSADTQYF
15 | few | TRBJ2-2 | NA | TRBV12-3/TRBV12-4 | TGTGCCAGCAGCCTCGGGCTAGCGAGCACCGGGGAGCTGTTTTTT | CASSLGLASTGELFF
15 | NA | TRBJ2-1 | NA | TRBV4-1 | TGCGCCAGCAGCCAGGAGGCGCCGTCGGCAAATGAGCAGTTCTTC | CASSQEAPSANEQFF
13 | NA | TRBJ1-3 | NA | TRBV20-1 | TGCAGTGCTAGCAGGGACGCTGGAAACACCATATATTTT | CSASRDAGNTIYF
14 | NA | TRBJ2-3 | NA | TRBV7-3 | TGTGCCAGCAGCCAAACCGGGACTTCAGATACGCAGTATTTT | CASSQTGTSDTQYF
11 | few | TRBJ2-3 | TRBD1 | TRBV12-3/TRBV12-4 | TGTGCCAGCAAACAGGGGGATACGCAGTATTTT | CASKQGDTQYF
14 | many | TRBJ1-2 | NA | TRBV6-1 | TGTGCCAGCTATTCCCGGGAAAAGCTCGATGGCTACACCTTC | CASYSREKLDGYTF
15 | many | TRBJ2-2 | NA | TRBV4-1 | TGCGCCAGCAGCCAAGGTTTAGCGTCCACCGGGGAGCTGTTTTTT | CASSQGLASTGELFF
15 | NA | TRBJ1-5 | NA | TRBV15 | TGTGCCACCAGCAGAGTTCGGGGGGGCAATCAGCCCCAGCATTTT | CATSRVRGGNQPQHF
12 | NA | TRBJ1-2 | NA | TRBV7-9 | TGTGCCAGCAGCTGGAGAGGGGATGGCTACACCTTC | CASSWRGDGYTF
13 | NA | TRBJ1-1 | NA | TRBV5-1 | TGCGCCAGCTGGGGGGGCCGGGGCACTGAAGCTTTCTTT | CASWGGRGTEAFF
16 | few | TRBJ2-3 | TRBD1 | TRBV24-1 | TGTGCCACCAGTGAACACTCGGACAGGGGGACAGATACGCAGTATTTT | CATSEHSDRGTDTQYF
15 | few | TRBJ1-2 | NA | TRBV20-1 | TGCAGTGCTAGAGTCCCTTCCAGGGCCAGCGGAGGCTACACCTTC | CSARVPSRASGGYTF
14 | few | TRBJ2-5 | NA | TRBV28 | TGTGCCAGCAGTGGGGTTCGGTCGGGGGAGACCCAGTACTTC | CASSGVRSGETQYF
15 | NA | TRBJ2-7 | NA | TRBV18 | TGTGCCAGCTCACCCTCCATACTCGGGGCCTTCGAGCAGTACTTC | CASSPSILGAFEQYF
15 | many | TRBJ1-6 | NA | TRBV10-3 | TGTGCCATCAGTGATATCAACAGCTATAATTCACCCCTCCACTTT | CAISDINSYNSPLHF
16 | few | TRBJ2-3 | TRBD2 | TRBV7-9 | TGTGCCAGCAGCTTGCAGGCGGGAGGGCCCACAGATACGCAGTATTTT | CASSLQAGGPTDTQYF
14 | NA | TRBJ2-1 | NA | TRBV14 | TGTGCCAGCAGCGAGGCGAGCTCCTACAATGAGCAGTTCTTC | CASSEASSYNEQFF
16 | NA | TRBJ2-5 | TRBD2 | TRBV20-1 | TGCAGTGCTATTTGGACTAGCGGGAGGCTCCAAGAGACCCAGTACTTC | CSAIWTSGRLQETQYF
12 | NA | TRBJ2-1 | TRBD2 | TRBV11-3 | TGTGCCCCCGGGACTAGCATCGGTGAGCAGTTCTTC | CAPGTSIGEQFF
16 | NA | TRBJ2-3 | TRBD1 | TRBV10-3 | TGTGCCATCAGTCCAACCGGGACAGGGGCCCGGGGTACGCAGTATTTT | CAISPTGTGARGTQYF
15 | few | TRBJ2-7 | TRBD2 | TRBV20-1 | TGCAGTGCTAGAGAGCCGACTAGCGGGGCCTACGAGCAGTACTTC | CSAREPTSGAYEQYF
16 | many | TRBJ2-1 | TRBD2 | TRBV7-9 | TGTGCCAGCAGCTTAGGTGCGGGGGGGCCAGTCAATGAGCAGTTCTTC | CASSLGAGGPVNEQFF
15 | few | TRBJ2-3 | TRBD2 | TRBV7-2 | TGTGCCAGCAGCCCGGGGAGCGGGAGAAGCGATACGCAGTATTTT | CASSPGSGRSDTQYF
15 | NA | TRBJ2-2 | NA | TRBV12-3/TRBV12-4 | TGTGCCAGCAGTCTCCTTTTTGCGAACACCGGGGAGCTTTTTTTT | CASSLLFANTGELFF
13 | few | TRBJ2-2 | NA | TRBV7-9 | TGTGCCAGCACCAACCGGGGCACCGGGGAGCTGTTTTTT | CASTNRGTGELFF